This T cell receptor (beta chain) was identified during a study of beta chain features in type 1 diabetes listed by TCRdb under 2018. Describing the broader study: No differences in mean age, gender distribution, total cell number or subset yield were found between patients and healthy donors. A total of around 100 million sorted cells were examined across all samples, and RNA yield correlated strongly with the number of cells per subset. In the study, recently diagnosed type 1 diabetes patients and matched healthy donors were compared on the TCRB repertoires of their sorted circulating CD4+ T cell subsets. Naive and central memory subsets were obtained from all 30 or so donors, but regulatory and stem cell-like memory subsets were isolated from only 8 patients and about eight healthy donors. The paper as a whole reports these results and caveats: At VDJ recombination sites, patients with type 1 diabetes made fewer insertions and deleted more nucleotides, a pattern implying thymic rearrangement abnormalities. HLA sub-analyses involved small numbers of individuals, so any influence of HLA type on TCRB rearrangement remained unresolved. Because cDNA was sequenced instead of genomic DNA, highly expressing activated cells could be over-represented, though the groups showed no difference in activation or CD3 levels. A moderate but significant shortening of TCRB CDR3 length was observed in type 1 diabetes patients in all four CD4+ subsets. Shorter templates might be favored by PCR, yet because patient and control samples were amplified and corrected together, any such skew would affect both groups equally. Naive, central memory and regulatory TCRB repertoires appeared to be more alike among patients than among healthy donors.

Concerning this clone itself: Its target antigen remains unknown. Base qualities are not at hand, and no much larger clone is one base apart. The same CDR3 also results from other DNA sequences found in this sample.

All of the isolated RNA was reverse transcribed with the High Capacity cDNA Reverse Transcription Kit, so expressed TCRB transcripts were sequenced. Naive, central memory and regulatory T cell samples underwent deep immunoSEQ sequencing, averaging about 3.57 million total reads per sample. After sorted cells were lysed in RLT buffer, RNA was extracted with DNase-treated RNeasy Micro or Mini kits, with the choice depending on cell number. Each cell subset was processed on its own to prevent cross-contamination, while patient and healthy donor samples were processed together. The immunoSEQ multiplex PCR was used to amplify TCRB sequences from cDNA, yielding 87-bp fragments that span the CDR3 region. Amplicons were sequenced on the Illumina HiSeq platform. The study's processing was this. Synthetic template baselines were used to correct PCR bias computationally, reads within Hamming distance 2 were collapsed together, and singletons that could not be merged were discarded. Reads were aligned against IMGT so that V, D and J genes, CDR3 length and insertions or deletions at six rearrangement sites could be assigned. Within each subset, clonotype counts were normalized to sorted cell number, and only after that were true diversity and Gini coefficients computed with the tcR R package. The overlap coefficient, calculated on TCRB nucleotide sequences, was used to measure repertoire sharing. Out-of-frame TCRB sequences from naive cells were analyzed as a proxy for the pre-selection repertoire. TCRdb provides this immuneACCESS table in a form limited to in-frame rearrangements. Some clones are lacking; in checked studies, under half of them reflect an unresolved V gene, and why the rest are absent is not known. D and trimming were read from the DNA, whereas the V and J calls and clone size are those reported in that table. The sample has hundreds of thousands of clones on record, around 68% of them singletons. Of the sample, 0.053% is held by the ten largest clones.

The CDR3 has 13 amino acids, counting the end cysteine and phenylalanine. The CDR3 DNA has 39 bases and is translated from base 1. As encoded in the germline V gene (reference sequence), CDR1 is GTSNPN while CDR2 is SVGIG. V is shortened by 3 bases, J by 0 bases, and the region joining them spans 6 bases. Each donor gave one peripheral blood draw, roughly 110 mL on average, collected into heparinised tubes. Using a panel that included CD45RO, CCR7, CD25, CD127, CD95 and CD27, naive, central memory, regulatory and stem cell-like memory CD4+ T cells were sorted on a BD FACSAria II. Purity was above 98% for every sorted population. PBMCs were isolated right away by Lymphoprep density gradient centrifugation and were stained directly, without culture. To minimize batch effects, samples were stained and sorted in pairs, one healthy donor with one patient per experiment.

Sequencing was carried out using naive CD4+ T cells from blood. The sample's cell subset or site, from its label and the paper: true naive CD4+ T cells. The receptor was isolated from a man younger than 40 in good health. The chain is assembled from TRBV30 and TRBJ1-5; no D gene can be assigned with confidence. Here is the DNA: TGTGCCTGGAGCGGTAATAGCAATCAGCCCCAGCATTTT. The resulting protein is CAWSGNSNQPQHF.